The 16 T cell receptor beta chains presented below share a single source sample, sequenced in a study of type 1 regulatory T cells. Using its own MiXCR run on the reads, TCRdb lists one record per CDR3 protein. The sample shows approximately 45,000 distinct CDR3 sequences, approximately 12% of them seen only once. Their antigens are not known. Material: cultured non-Tr1 T cells, either the whole culture or a sorted T cell fraction (not recorded which). The receptors shown here come from a human donor in good health.

This clonotype was picked up many times. The rearrangement links TRBV29-1 to TRBJ2-7; 7 bases are a match to TRBD1. The germline V gene has CDR1 SQVTM and CDR2 ANQGSEA. This CDR3 is 11 amino acids long. V was clipped by 7 bases and J by 2 bases; unmatched bases: 2. CDR3: CSAGQPYEQYF. The DNA of the CDR3 is TGCAGCGCGGGACAGCCCTACGAGCAGTACTTC.

This clonotype was recorded many times. J is TRBJ2-7 and V is TRBV7-2; tentatively, D is TRBD1 (6 bases). Germline V lookup: CDR1 SGHTA, CDR2 FQGNSA. The length of the CDR3 is 14 residues. V was pared by 4 bases and J by 4 bases, with 14 bases between. The CDR3 coding sequence is TGTGCCAGCAGCTCGAATAAAGGGGGATACGAGCAGTACTTC. As protein: CASSSNKGGYEQYF.

This clonotype has ten or more counts. The chain has TRBV11-2 and TRBJ2-1, with unresolved D. The germline V gene has CDR1 SGHAT and CDR2 FQNNGV. Deletions cut 5 bases from V and 13 bases from J, with 18 bases between. The CDR3 has 13 amino acids. CDR3 sequence (DNA): TGTGCCAGCAGCCTAACCTTAGGGATGGAACAGTTCTTC. Translation gives CASSLTLGMEQFF.

This clonotype came up a few times. The rearrangement uses TRBV20-1 and TRBJ1-2; D unresolved. Per the germline V gene, CDR1 is DFQATT and CDR2 is SNEGSKA (reference sequence). With 3 bases removed from V and 4 bases from J, the gap between germline ends came to 9 bases. This CDR3 has 12 amino acids. In nucleotides, the CDR3 is TGCAGTGCTAGCAAGGAGTCCTATGGCTACACCTTC. Amino acids: CSASKESYGYTF.

The sample holds many counts of this clonotype. The genes are TRBV5-1 and TRBJ1-2; a possible D gene is TRBD1 (5 bases). With 3 bases removed from V and 7 bases from J, the gap between germline ends came to 13 bases. The CDR3 length is 13 residues. Germline-derived CDR1 and CDR2 are SGHRS and YFSETQ. This CDR3 reads CASSWTGESGYTF. The CDR3 nucleotides are TGCGCCAGCAGCTGGACGGGGGAATCTGGCTACACCTTC.

This clonotype appeared many times. The chain recombines TRBV20-1 with TRBJ2-3; D call uncertain. The CDR3 is 14 amino acids. CDR1 DFQATT and CDR2 SNEGSKA come from the germline V gene (reference sequence). Trimming removed 1 base at V and 0 bases at J, with 8 bases between. The CDR3 DNA sequence: TGCAGTGCTAGAGGTGGAGTTAGCACAGATACGCAGTATTTT. Its translation: CSARGGVSTDTQYF.

This clonotype occurred many times. The J gene is TRBJ1-5, the V gene TRBV30; D is unclear. The V end was cut by 1 base, the J end by 0 bases, with 4 bases between. Germline values: CDR1 GTSNPN, CDR2 SVGIG (reference sequence). This CDR3 is built from 13 residues. Written as DNA, the CDR3 is TGTGCCTGGAGTGCCGATAGCAATCAGCCCCAGCATTTT. Its protein product is CAWSADSNQPQHF.

This clonotype is deemed medium-sized. The V call is TRBV20-1, the J call TRBJ2-3; no definite D call. The CDR3 sequence is 12 residues long. V was shortened by 6 bases and J by 0 bases, with 7 bases between the two germline ends. Germline CDR1 reads DFQATT; CDR2 reads SNEGSKA (reference sequence). The chain's CDR3 is CSAWGSTDTQYF. In DNA, the CDR3 is TGCAGTGCATGGGGAAGCACAGATACGCAGTATTTT.

In this sample, this clonotype turned up a few times. This chain uses TRBV7-9 with TRBJ2-7; D unclear. Trimming removed 1 base from V and 6 bases from J, with 7 bases in between. Germline loops: CDR1 SEHNR, CDR2 FQNEAQ (reference sequence). The CDR3 consists of 12 residues. Here the CDR3 reads CASSLGLTEQYF. In DNA, the CDR3 is TGTGCCAGCAGCTTAGGGCTGACCGAGCAGTACTTC.

This clonotype was seen only a few times. This may stem from a read error, because a much larger clone lies one nucleotide away. V gene TRBV20-1 combines with J gene TRBJ2-5; D might be TRBD1 (5 bases). V was trimmed by 4 bases and J by 5 bases, leaving 17 bases between them. The CDR3 covers 14 residues. Germline CDR1 DFQATT, CDR2 SNEGSKA (reference sequence). The CDR3 reads CSATDKGRVETQYF. Written as DNA, the CDR3 is TGCAGTGCTACGGACAAGGGGCGCGTGGAGACCCAGTACTTC.

The sample holds many counts of this clonotype. The chain joins TRBV3-1 to TRBJ2-1, with D unclear. Germline lookup yields CDR1 LGHDT and CDR2 YNNKEL (reference sequence). V gave up 7 bases and J gave up 4 bases, with 5 bases separating them. There are 11 residues in the CDR3. The CDR3 region is CASTQYNEQFF. The CDR3 DNA follows: TGTGCCAGCACCCAGTACAATGAGCAGTTCTTC.

Comment on this clonotype: This clone may be a read error of a much larger clone one base away. The chain uses TRBV30 and TRBJ1-5; D remains unclear. CDR1 GTSNPN and CDR2 SVGIG come from the germline V gene (reference sequence). CDR3 size: 15 residues. CDR3 residues: CAWGVRERSNQPQHF. In nucleotides, the CDR3 is TGTGCCTGGGGTGTACGAGAGAGGAGCAATCAGCCCCAGCATTTT.

There are many counts of this clonotype. The CDR3 loop reads CSVGGRTDTQYF. CDR3 nucleotide sequence: TGCAGCGTTGGGGGCCGCACAGATACGCAGTATTTT. This rearrangement joins TRBV29-1 to TRBJ2-3; weak D call: TRBD1 (5 bases). Looked up from germline, CDR1 is SQVTM and CDR2 is ANQGSEA. The CDR3 length is 12 residues. Trimming shortened V by 4 bases and J by 1 base, and 6 bases separated the two germline ends.

This clonotype was detected many times. This chain uses TRBV20-1 with TRBJ2-7, with no clear D. Germline V lookup: CDR1 DFQATT, CDR2 SNEGSKA (reference sequence). The V and J ends lost 5 bases and 2 bases respectively, with 13 bases between them. The CDR3 covers 13 residues. This chain's CDR3 is CSALRLETYEQYF. Here the CDR3 DNA reads TGCAGTGCTCTGAGACTGGAGACCTACGAGCAGTACTTC.

This clonotype was seen only a few times. V and J are TRBV18 and TRBJ2-4; D possibly corresponds to TRBD2 (5 bases). Between the trimmed V and J ends, which lost 2 bases and 9 bases, there was a span of 5 bases. In germline, CDR1 is KGHSH, CDR2 LQKENI. The CDR3 spans 11 residues. Here the CDR3 reads CASSPGGIQYF. In DNA form, the CDR3 reads TGTGCCAGCTCACCAGGAGGCATTCAGTACTTC.

The chain is built from TRBV5-4 and TRBJ2-1; maybe TRBD1 (6 bases). CDR1 is SGHNT, CDR2 YYREEE, per germline (reference sequence). The CDR3 consists of 14 residues. V was cut by 3 bases and J by 4 bases, with 11 bases left in between. CDR3 sequence reads: CASSSRQGYNEQFF. The CDR3 DNA is TGTGCCAGCAGCTCGAGGCAGGGGTACAATGAGCAGTTCTTC.